The 27 T cell receptor beta chains below were found in one sample sequenced in a study of chemoradiotherapy in HPV16-positive cancers. Measured with immunoSEQ multiplex PCR; TCRdb has only the in-frame clones, and not every one. The data show fewer than 6,000 clones, roughly 92% seen once. The material sequenced was blood, taken from a patient who underwent chemoradiotherapy. The receptors come from a human donor with HPV-associated anogenital cancer.

This chain connects TRBV19 to TRBJ1-2; unclear D gene. This CDR3 comprises 13 residues. Germline assignment: CDR1 LNHDA and CDR2 SQIVND (reference sequence). Trimming took off 5 bases at V and 6 bases at J, with 13 bases between the two ends. This CDR3 is CASSPALGNGYTF. CDR3 nucleotides: TGTGCCAGTAGTCCAGCGTTGGGAAATGGCTACACCTTC.

As DNA, the CDR3 is TGTGCCAGCAGCCTAGCTGGGACAGGGGCCTCGGGCTACACCTTC. Amino acids: CASSLAGTGASGYTF. The rearrangement links TRBV5-6 to TRBJ1-2; TRBD1 matches at 10 bases. The CDR3 length is 15 residues. The germline V gene has CDR1 SGHDT and CDR2 YYEEEE. V gave up 4 bases and J gave up 8 bases; unmatched junction bases: 11.

The rearrangement uses TRBV9 and TRBJ2-5; TRBD2 agrees at 9 bases. V dropped 0 bases and J dropped 2; count of bases not matched to a gene: 5. This CDR3 has 16 residues. From germline, CDR1 is SGDLS and CDR2 YYNGEE. CDR3 region: CASSVERLAVQETQYF. The CDR3 DNA reads as TGTGCCAGCAGCGTAGAGAGACTAGCGGTTCAAGAGACCCAGTACTTC.

The J gene is TRBJ1-6, the V gene TRBV7-9; no clear D. Germline V gene data show CDR1 as SEHNR and CDR2 as FQNEAQ (reference sequence). This CDR3 has 16 amino acids. V lost 1 base and J 3 bases, leaving 10 bases between the germline ends. CDR3 nucleotides: TGTGCCAGCAGCTTAGGTTCAGGATTCTATAATTCACCCCTCCACTTT. Its protein product is CASSLGSGFYNSPLHF.

Comment on this clone: The junction departs from the called germline gene at one end, perhaps through a read error. The V call is TRBV23-1, the J call TRBJ2-6, with no clear D. TRBV23-1 is an ORF, with its function uncertain. The CDR3 totals 15 residues. The CDR3 here is CASSQSNSGTNVLTF. The DNA of the CDR3 is TGCGCCAGCAGTCAATCCAACTCTGGGACCAACGTCCTGACTTTC.

CDR3 DNA sequence: TGTGCCAGCAGCCCGGGACTAGCGGGAGGGCAAGAGACCCAGTACTTC. Protein: CASSPGLAGGQETQYF. The V call is TRBV7-2, the J call TRBJ2-5, with 16 nucleotides matching TRBD2. CDR1 and CDR2 from the germline V gene are SGHTA and FQGNSA. Losses at the gene ends were 5 bases for V and 2 bases for J; bases not matched to a gene: 2. The CDR3 contains 16 residues.

J is TRBJ2-3 and V is TRBV28; 12 bases map to TRBD2. Losses at the gene ends were 0 bases for V and 3 bases for J; bases not matched to a gene: 7. Germline CDR1 and CDR2: MDHEN and SYDVKM. The CDR3 contains 18 residues. The CDR3 coding sequence is TGTGCCAGCAGTTTATGGGAACTAGCGGGGGGTCGGACAGATACGCAGTATTTT. Its protein product is CASSLWELAGGRTDTQYF.

The CDR3 DNA sequence: TGTGCCAGCAGCTCCCAAGGGGGCATTGAAGCTTTCTTT. This sequence encodes CASSSQGGIEAFF. The chain is built from TRBV21-1 and TRBJ1-1; the table names TRBD1, a call not compared with the DNA. TRBV21-1 is a listed pseudogene. The CDR3 runs to 13 residues.

This rearrangement joins TRBV7-3 to TRBJ1-1; D call uncertain. The germline V gene encodes CDR1 SGHTA and CDR2 FQGTGA. The CDR3 has 14 residues. Trimming took 2 bases from V and 1 from J, leaving 8 bases between them. The CDR3, as DNA: TGTGCCAGCAGCTTATCGGGAGAGAACACTGAAGCTTTCTTT. Translation gives CASSLSGENTEAFF.

The V call is TRBV19, the J call TRBJ1-2; no definite D call. CDR3 length: 14 residues. The germline V gene encodes CDR1 LNHDA and CDR2 SQIVND (reference sequence). Deletions cut 5 bases from V and 4 bases from J, with 14 bases between. CDR3 protein: CASSFPGYPYGYTF. The CDR3 nucleotides read TGTGCCAGTAGTTTCCCGGGTTACCCCTATGGCTACACCTTC.

The chain has TRBV6-5 and TRBJ1-2; 8 positions match TRBD1. There are 13 residues in the CDR3. Trimming removed 4 bases from V and 5 bases from J; junction bases left unmatched: 3. CDR1 and CDR2 from the germline V gene are MNHEY and SVGAGI. In DNA form, the CDR3 reads TGTGCCAGCAGTTTAAACAGGGGGTATGGCTACACCTTC. It translates to CASSLNRGYGYTF.

This clone was recorded only once. The DNA of the CDR3 is TGTGCCAGCAGCATGAACGTGAACACTGAAGCTTTCTTT. This translates into CASSMNVNTEAFF. The chain links TRBV11-2 to TRBJ1-1, with D unclear. V lost 5 bases, J lost 0 bases, and 7 bases lay in between. This CDR3 has 13 residues. CDR1 is SGHAT, CDR2 FQNNGV, per germline.

The chain carries TRBV29-1 and TRBJ2-1; 7 bases map to TRBD1. The CDR3 runs 14 residues. V was clipped by 3 bases and J by 2 bases; unmatched bases: 4. Germline CDR1 and CDR2: SQVTM and ANQGSEA. The CDR3 reads CSVDNRGTYNEQFF. The CDR3 nucleotides read TGCAGCGTTGATAACAGGGGCACCTACAATGAGCAGTTCTTC.

The J gene is TRBJ1-1, the V gene TRBV11-1, with 8 bases aligning to TRBD1. V was pared by 6 bases and J by 11 bases, with 5 bases of the junction left unmatched. The germline V gene has CDR1 SGHAT and CDR2 FQDESV (reference sequence). The CDR3 runs to 11 residues. The CDR3, as DNA: TGTGCCAGCAGTCCGGACAGGGTGGCTTTCTTT. It is translated as CASSPDRVAFF.

CDR3 DNA sequence: TGTGCCAGCAACCCCTACGGGACACCAAACCTTTACGAGCAGTACTTC. It is translated as CASNPYGTPNLYEQYF. This chain connects TRBV5-8 to TRBJ2-7; D is possibly TRBD1 (6 bases). V was trimmed by 6 bases and J by 4 bases, leaving 23 bases between them. This CDR3 is 16 amino acids long. The germline gives CDR1 SGHTS, CDR2 YDEGEE.

The rearrangement links TRBV4-2 to TRBJ1-1, with no clear D. The V end was cut by 3 bases, the J end by 1 base, with 0 bases between. Germline V gene data show CDR1 as LGHNA and CDR2 as YNFKEQ. This CDR3 is 11 amino acids long. The CDR3 region has the DNA TGTGCCAGCAGCCAGAACACTGAAGCTTTCTTT. As protein: CASSQNTEAFF.

The CDR3 DNA is TGTGCCAGCAGACCACATTCGACAGGGATGAGGGAGACCCAGTACTTC. It yields the protein CASRPHSTGMRETQYF. This chain links TRBV27 with TRBJ2-5; 7 positions match TRBD1. The V gene end was trimmed by 6 bases and the J gene end by 5 bases; junction bases not matched to a gene: 15. The CDR3 is made up of 16 amino acids. CDR1 and CDR2 (germline): MNHEY, SMNVEV (reference sequence).

This clone was seen a handful of times. The chain combines TRBV7-2 with TRBJ2-1, with D unclear. Trimming cost V 3 bases and J 6 bases, with 9 bases left between them. Germline CDR1 SGHTA, CDR2 FQGNSA. CDR3 length: 13 amino acids. The CDR3 here is CASSFPMVNEQFF. The CDR3 coding sequence is TGTGCCAGCAGCTTCCCGATGGTCAATGAGCAGTTCTTC. Full variable domain (remainder filled in from reference TRBV7-2 and TRBJ2-1): GAGVSQSPSNKVTEKGKDVELRCDPISGHTALYWYRQSLGQGLEFLIYFQGNSAPDKSGLPSDRFSAERTGGSVSTLTIQRTQQEDSAVYLCASSFPMVNEQFFGPGTRLTVL.

The CDR3 sequence: CASSTPTNEKLFF. DNA for the CDR3: TGTGCCAGCAGTACTCCAACTAATGAAAAACTGTTTTTT. The genes are TRBV28 and TRBJ1-4; no definite D call. The CDR3 runs 13 residues. Germline loops: CDR1 MDHEN, CDR2 SYDVKM. With 5 bases removed from V and 0 bases from J, the gap between germline ends came to 4 bases.

The chain recombines TRBV4-2 with TRBJ2-3, with unresolved D. V was clipped by 1 base and J by 1 base, with 6 bases between them. This CDR3 contains 14 residues. Germline loops: CDR1 LGHNA, CDR2 YNFKEQ. The CDR3 DNA is TGTGCCAGCAGCCAAGCCCAGGGCACAGATACGCAGTATTTT. Protein sequence: CASSQAQGTDTQYF.

The chain employs TRBV6-1 and TRBJ1-2; 8 positions agree with TRBD1. Per germline, CDR1 MNHNS and CDR2 SASEGT. J was trimmed by 4 bases and V by 5 bases; bases with no gene match: 3. CDR3 size: 13 residues. The CDR3 DNA reads as TGTGCCAGCAGTAACAGGGGGGTCTATGGCTACACCTTC. Its protein is CASSNRGVYGYTF.

This clone came up once. V is TRBV7-9 and J is TRBJ1-2; D is perhaps TRBD1 (6 bases). CDR1 is SEHNR and CDR2 is FQNEAQ in the germline V gene (reference sequence). The CDR3 length is 12 residues. Trimming shortened V by 5 bases and J by 7 bases, and 11 bases separated the two germline ends. Here the CDR3 DNA reads TGTGCCAGCAGCCAAGGACAGTTTGGCTACACCTTC. As protein: CASSQGQFGYTF.

The rearrangement uses TRBV7-9 and TRBJ1-1, with 8 bases that match TRBD1. The CDR3 is made up of 13 amino acids. With 5 bases clipped from V and 8 bases from J, the junction kept 7 bases outside the gene matches. Per the germline V gene, CDR1 is SEHNR and CDR2 is FQNEAQ (reference sequence). CDR3 region: CASSLGQGGEAFF. The DNA of the CDR3 is TGTGCCAGCAGCCTCGGACAGGGTGGGGAAGCTTTCTTT. Combining the CDR3 with reference TRBV7-9 and TRBJ1-1 gives the whole variable domain DTGVSQNPRHKITKRGQNVTFRCDPISEHNRLYWYRQTLGQGPEFLTYFQNEAQLEKSRLLSDRFSAERPKGSFSTLEIQRTEQGDSAMYLCASSLGQGGEAFFGQGTRLTVV.

This clone was seen a single time. The rearrangement uses TRBV28 and TRBJ2-2, with 7 bases matching TRBD1. The CDR3 contains 15 residues. Germline V gives CDR1 MDHEN, CDR2 SYDVKM. V was pared by 6 bases and J by 2 bases, with 6 bases of the junction left unmatched. The CDR3 bases are TGTGCCAGCAGCTCAAGGGGGCTTAACACCGGGGAGCTGTTTTTT. Protein sequence: CASSSRGLNTGELFF.

The V and J genes are TRBV27 and TRBJ1-1; D might be TRBD1 (6 bases). The CDR3 is 13 residues long. Germline V gene sequence: CDR1 MNHEY, CDR2 SMNVEV (reference sequence). Trimming cost V 6 bases and J 6 bases, with 14 bases left between them. CDR3 residues: CASRDQGSPEAFF. The CDR3 coding sequence is TGTGCCAGCAGGGATCAGGGGTCCCCTGAAGCTTTCTTT.

The chain joins TRBV27 to TRBJ2-1, with a possible D match to TRBD2 (6 bases). V lost 5 bases, J lost 6 bases, and 17 bases lay in between. CDR1 is MNHEY and CDR2 is SMNVEV in the germline V gene (reference sequence). The length of the CDR3 is 15 residues. As DNA, the CDR3 is TGTGCCAGCAGTACCAATTTCGGGAGAGGCAATGAGCAGTTCTTC. Translating gives CASSTNFGRGNEQFF.

The CDR3 DNA is TGTGCCAGCAGGTTCACCTCGGGGATAGAAGCTTTCTTT. It encodes CASRFTSGIEAFF. The V call is TRBV28, the J call TRBJ1-1; no clear D. Trimming removed 6 bases from V and 8 bases from J, with 16 bases in between. There are 13 residues in the CDR3. Germline CDR1 and CDR2: MDHEN and SYDVKM.